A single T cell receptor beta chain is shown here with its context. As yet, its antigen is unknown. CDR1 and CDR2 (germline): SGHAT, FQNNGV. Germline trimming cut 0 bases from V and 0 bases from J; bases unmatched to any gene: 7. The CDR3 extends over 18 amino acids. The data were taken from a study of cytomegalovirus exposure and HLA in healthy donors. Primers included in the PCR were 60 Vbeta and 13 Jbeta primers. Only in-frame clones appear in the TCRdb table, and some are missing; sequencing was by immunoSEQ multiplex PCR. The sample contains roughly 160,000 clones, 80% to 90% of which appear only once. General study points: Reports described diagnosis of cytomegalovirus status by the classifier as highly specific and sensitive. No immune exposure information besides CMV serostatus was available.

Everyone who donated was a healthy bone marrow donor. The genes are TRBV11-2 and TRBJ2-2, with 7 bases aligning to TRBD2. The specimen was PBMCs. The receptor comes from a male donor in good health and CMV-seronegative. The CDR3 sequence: CASSLDRGRGPNTGELFF. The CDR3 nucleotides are TGTGCCAGCAGCTTAGATCGAGGGAGGGGACCGAACACCGGGGAGCTGTTTTTT.